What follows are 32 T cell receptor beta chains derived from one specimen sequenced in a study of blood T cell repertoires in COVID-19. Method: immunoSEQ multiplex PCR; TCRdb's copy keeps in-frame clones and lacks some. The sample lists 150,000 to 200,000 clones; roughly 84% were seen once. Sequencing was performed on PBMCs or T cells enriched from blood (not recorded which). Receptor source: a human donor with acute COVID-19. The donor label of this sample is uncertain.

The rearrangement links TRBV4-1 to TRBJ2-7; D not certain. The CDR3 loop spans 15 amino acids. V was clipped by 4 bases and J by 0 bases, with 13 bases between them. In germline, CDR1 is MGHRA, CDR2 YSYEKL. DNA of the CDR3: TGCGCCAGCAGCCCCTCATCGCGCGTCTCCTACGAGCAGTACTTC. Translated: CASSPSSRVSYEQYF.

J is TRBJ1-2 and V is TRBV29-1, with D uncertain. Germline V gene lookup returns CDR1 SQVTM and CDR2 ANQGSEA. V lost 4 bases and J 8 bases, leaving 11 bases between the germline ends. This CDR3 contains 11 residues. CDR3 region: CSVAADDGYTF. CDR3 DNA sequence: TGCAGCGTTGCAGCGGACGACGGCTACACCTTC.

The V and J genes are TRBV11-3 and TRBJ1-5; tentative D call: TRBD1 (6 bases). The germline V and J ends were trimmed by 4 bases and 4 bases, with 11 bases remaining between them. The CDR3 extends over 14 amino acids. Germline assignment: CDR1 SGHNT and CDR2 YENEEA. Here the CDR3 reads CASSSRTANQPQHF. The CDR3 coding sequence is TGTGCCAGCAGCTCCCGGACAGCTAATCAGCCCCAGCATTTT.

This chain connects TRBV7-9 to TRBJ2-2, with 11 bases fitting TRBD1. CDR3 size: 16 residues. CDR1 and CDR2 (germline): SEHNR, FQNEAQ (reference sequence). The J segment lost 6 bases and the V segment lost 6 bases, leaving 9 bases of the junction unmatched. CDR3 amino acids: CASSSRTGGASGELFF. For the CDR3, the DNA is TGTGCCAGCAGTTCCCGGACAGGGGGCGCATCCGGGGAGCTGTTTTTT.

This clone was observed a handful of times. The CDR3 bases are TGTGCTAGTGGTTTGGCGACAGGGGGTAATTCACCCCTCCACTTT. It specifies CASGLATGGNSPLHF. The chain has TRBV12-5 and TRBJ1-6, with 9 bases lining up with TRBD1. The CDR3 has 15 residues. CDR1 LGHNT and CDR2 FRNRAP come from the germline V gene. Trimming took 1 base from V and 6 from J; bases not matched to a gene: 1.

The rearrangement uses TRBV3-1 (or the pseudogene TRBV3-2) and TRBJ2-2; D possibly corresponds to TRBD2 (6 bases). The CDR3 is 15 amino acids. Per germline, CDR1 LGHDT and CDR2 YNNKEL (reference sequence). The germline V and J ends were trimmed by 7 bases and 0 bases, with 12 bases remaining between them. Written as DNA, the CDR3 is TGTGCCAGCAACCTCGGGGGTCCGAACACCGGGGAGCTGTTTTTT. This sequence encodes CASNLGGPNTGELFF.

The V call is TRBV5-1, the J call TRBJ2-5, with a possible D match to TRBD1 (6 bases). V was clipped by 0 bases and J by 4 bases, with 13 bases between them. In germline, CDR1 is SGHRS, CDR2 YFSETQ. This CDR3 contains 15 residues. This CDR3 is CASSLASGVGETQYF. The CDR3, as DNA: TGCGCCAGCAGCTTGGCGTCAGGGGTTGGAGAGACCCAGTACTTC.

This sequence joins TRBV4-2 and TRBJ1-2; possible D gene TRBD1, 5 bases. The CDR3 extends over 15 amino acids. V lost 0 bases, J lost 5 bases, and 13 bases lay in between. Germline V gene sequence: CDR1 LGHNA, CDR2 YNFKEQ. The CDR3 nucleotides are TGTGCCAGCAGCCAAGAGACACAGGAAGGATATGGCTACACCTTC. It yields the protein CASSQETQEGYGYTF.

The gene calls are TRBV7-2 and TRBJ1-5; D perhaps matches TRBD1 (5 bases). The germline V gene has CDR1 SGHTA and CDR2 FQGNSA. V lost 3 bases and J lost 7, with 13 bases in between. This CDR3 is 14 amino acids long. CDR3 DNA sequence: TGTGCCAGCAGCTTCAGGCGGGGGGACCAGCCCCAGCATTTT. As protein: CASSFRRGDQPQHF.

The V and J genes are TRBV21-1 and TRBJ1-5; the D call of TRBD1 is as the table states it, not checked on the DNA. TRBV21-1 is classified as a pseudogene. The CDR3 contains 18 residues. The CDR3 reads CASSPWVEGDYSNQPQHF. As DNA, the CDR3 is TGTGCCAGCAGCCCCTGGGTAGAGGGGGATTATAGCAATCAGCCCCAGCATTTT.

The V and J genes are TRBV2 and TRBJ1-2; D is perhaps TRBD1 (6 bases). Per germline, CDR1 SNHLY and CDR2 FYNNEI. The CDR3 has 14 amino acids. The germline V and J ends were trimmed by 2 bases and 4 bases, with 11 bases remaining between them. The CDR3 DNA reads TGTGCCAGCAGTGAACCCACAGGGACCTATGGCTACACCTTC. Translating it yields CASSEPTGTYGYTF. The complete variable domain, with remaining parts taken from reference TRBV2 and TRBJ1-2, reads EPEVTQTPSHQVTQMGQEVILRCVPISNHLYFYWYRQILGQKVEFLVSFYNNEISEKSEIFDDQFSVERPDGSNFTLKIRSTKLEDSAMYFCASSEPTGTYGYTFGSGTRLTVV.

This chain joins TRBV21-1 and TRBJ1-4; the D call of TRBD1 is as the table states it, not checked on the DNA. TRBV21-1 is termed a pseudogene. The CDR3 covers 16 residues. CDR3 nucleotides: TGTGCCAGCAGCCTCCGACCGGCAGGTGTTAATGAAAAACTGTTTTTT. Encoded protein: CASSLRPAGVNEKLFF.

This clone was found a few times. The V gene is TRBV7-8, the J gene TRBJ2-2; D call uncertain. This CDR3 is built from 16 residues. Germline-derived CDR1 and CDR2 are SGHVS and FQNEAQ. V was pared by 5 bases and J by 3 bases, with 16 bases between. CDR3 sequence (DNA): TGTGCCAGCAGCCCTGGCAGGTGGGCCGACACCGGGGAGCTGTTTTTT. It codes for CASSPGRWADTGELFF. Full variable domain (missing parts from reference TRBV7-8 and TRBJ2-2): GAGVSQSPRYKVAKRGQDVALRCDPISGHVSLFWYQQALGQGPEFLTYFQNEAQLDKSGLPSDRFFAERPEGSVSTLKIQRTQQEDSAVYLCASSPGRWADTGELFFGEGSRLTVL.

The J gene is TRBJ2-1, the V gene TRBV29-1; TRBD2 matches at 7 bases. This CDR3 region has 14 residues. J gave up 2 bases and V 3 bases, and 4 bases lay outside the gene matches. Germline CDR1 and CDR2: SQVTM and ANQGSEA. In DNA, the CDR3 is TGCAGCGTTGAGCGGGGGAAACCCTACAATGAGCAGTTCTTC. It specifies CSVERGKPYNEQFF.

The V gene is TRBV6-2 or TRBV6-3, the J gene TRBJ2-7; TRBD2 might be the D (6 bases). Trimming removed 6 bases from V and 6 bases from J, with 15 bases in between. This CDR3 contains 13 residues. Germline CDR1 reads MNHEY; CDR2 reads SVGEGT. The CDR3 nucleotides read TGTGCCAGCAGCCCATGGGGGGTCGGCGAGCAGTACTTC. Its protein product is CASSPWGVGEQYF.

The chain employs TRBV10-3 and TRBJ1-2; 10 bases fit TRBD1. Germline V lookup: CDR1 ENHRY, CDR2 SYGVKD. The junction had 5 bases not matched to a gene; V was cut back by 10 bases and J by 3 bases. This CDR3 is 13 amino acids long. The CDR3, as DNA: TGTGCCACAGGGACAGGGGAGGACTATGGCTACACCTTC. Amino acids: CATGTGEDYGYTF.

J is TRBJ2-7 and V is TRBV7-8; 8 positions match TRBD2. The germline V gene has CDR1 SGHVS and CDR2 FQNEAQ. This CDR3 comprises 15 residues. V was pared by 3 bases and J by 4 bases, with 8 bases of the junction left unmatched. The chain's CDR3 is CASSLERAGGYEQYF. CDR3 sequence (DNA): TGTGCCAGCAGCTTGGAAAGGGCGGGGGGATACGAGCAGTACTTC.

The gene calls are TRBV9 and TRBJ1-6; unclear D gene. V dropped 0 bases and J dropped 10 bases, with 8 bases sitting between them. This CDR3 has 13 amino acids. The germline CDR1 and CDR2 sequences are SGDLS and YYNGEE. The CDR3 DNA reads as TGTGCCAGCAGCGTAGGGGCAGCCTCACCCCTCCACTTT. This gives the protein CASSVGAASPLHF.

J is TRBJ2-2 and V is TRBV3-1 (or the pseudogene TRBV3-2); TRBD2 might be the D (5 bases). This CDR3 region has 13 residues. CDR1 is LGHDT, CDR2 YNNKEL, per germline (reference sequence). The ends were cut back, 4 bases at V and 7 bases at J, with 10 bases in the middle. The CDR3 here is CASSLTRGGELFF. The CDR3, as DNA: TGTGCCAGCAGCCTCACCCGGGGCGGGGAGCTGTTTTTT.

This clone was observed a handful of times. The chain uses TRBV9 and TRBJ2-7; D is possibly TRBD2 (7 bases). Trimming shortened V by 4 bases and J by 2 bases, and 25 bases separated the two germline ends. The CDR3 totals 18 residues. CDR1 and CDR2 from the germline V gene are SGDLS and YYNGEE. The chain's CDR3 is CASSPQPGGPLATYEQYF. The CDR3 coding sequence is TGTGCCAGCAGCCCCCAACCGGGGGGCCCCCTTGCTACCTACGAGCAGTACTTC.

The CDR3 reads CASSTRTGKLDEQYF. The CDR3 coding sequence is TGTGCCAGCAGCACCCGGACAGGGAAACTCGACGAGCAGTACTTC. This chain connects TRBV7-4 to TRBJ2-7; TRBD1 matches 8 bases. Trimming cost V 5 bases and J 5 bases; bases outside gene matches: 11. The germline CDR1 and CDR2 sequences are SGHVT and SQSDAQ. The CDR3 runs 15 residues.

The CDR3, as DNA: TGTGCCAGCTCAACAGGGGAGCACACTGAAGCTTTCTTT. Protein: CASSTGEHTEAFF. The chain links TRBV18 to TRBJ1-1; 7 bases match TRBD1. The junction had 3 bases not matched to a gene; V was cut back by 5 bases and J by 3 bases. The CDR3 covers 13 residues. Germline CDR1 reads KGHSH; CDR2 reads LQKENI.

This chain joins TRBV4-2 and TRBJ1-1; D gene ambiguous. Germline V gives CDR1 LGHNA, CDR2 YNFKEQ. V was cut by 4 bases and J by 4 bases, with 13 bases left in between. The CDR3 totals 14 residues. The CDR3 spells CASSPRREGTEAFF. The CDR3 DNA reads TGTGCCAGCAGCCCACGCCGTGAGGGCACTGAAGCTTTCTTT.

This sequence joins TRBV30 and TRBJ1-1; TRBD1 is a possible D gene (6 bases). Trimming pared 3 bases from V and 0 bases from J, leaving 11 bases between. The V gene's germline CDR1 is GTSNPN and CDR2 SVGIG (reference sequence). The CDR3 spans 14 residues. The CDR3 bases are TGTGCCTGGAGCCCGGGACATTTGAACACTGAAGCTTTCTTT. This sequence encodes CAWSPGHLNTEAFF.

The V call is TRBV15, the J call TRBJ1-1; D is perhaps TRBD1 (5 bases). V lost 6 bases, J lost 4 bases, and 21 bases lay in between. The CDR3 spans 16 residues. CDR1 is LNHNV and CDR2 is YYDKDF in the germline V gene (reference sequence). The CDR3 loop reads CATRGSVGGLSTEAFF. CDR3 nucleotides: TGTGCCACCAGGGGATCTGTCGGGGGGTTGAGCACTGAAGCTTTCTTT.

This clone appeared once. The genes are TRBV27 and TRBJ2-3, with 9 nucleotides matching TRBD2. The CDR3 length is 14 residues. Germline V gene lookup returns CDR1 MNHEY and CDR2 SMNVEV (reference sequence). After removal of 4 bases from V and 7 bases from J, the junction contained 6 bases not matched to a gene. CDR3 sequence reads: CASSSPGLANTQYF. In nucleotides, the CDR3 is TGTGCCAGCAGTTCCCCGGGACTAGCCAATACGCAGTATTTT.

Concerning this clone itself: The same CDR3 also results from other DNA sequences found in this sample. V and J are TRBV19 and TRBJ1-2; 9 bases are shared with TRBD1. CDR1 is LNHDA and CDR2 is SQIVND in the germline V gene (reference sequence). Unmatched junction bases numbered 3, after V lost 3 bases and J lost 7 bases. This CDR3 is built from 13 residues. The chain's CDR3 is CASSMGQGIGYTF. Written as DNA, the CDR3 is TGTGCCAGTAGTATGGGACAGGGAATTGGCTACACCTTC.

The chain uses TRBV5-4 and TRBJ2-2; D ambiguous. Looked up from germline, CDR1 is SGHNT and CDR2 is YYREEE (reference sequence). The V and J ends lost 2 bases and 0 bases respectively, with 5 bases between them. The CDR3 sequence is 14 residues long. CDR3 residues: CASSFTANTGELFF. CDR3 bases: TGTGCCAGCAGCTTTACAGCGAACACCGGGGAGCTGTTTTTT.

The CDR3 coding sequence is TGTGCCAGCAGCCAAGGGAATTACAGGGGGATCACTGAAGCTTTCTTT. Translated: CASSQGNYRGITEAFF. The chain combines TRBV3-1 (or the pseudogene TRBV3-2) with TRBJ1-1; 8 bases are shared with TRBD1. The trim removed 1 base at V and 4 bases at J, leaving 8 bases unmatched. This CDR3 contains 16 residues. The germline V gene encodes CDR1 LGHDT and CDR2 YNNKEL (reference sequence).

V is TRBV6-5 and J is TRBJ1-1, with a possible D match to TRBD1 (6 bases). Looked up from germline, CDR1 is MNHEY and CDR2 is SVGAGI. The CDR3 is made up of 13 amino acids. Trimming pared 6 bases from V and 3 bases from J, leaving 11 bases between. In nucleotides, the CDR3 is TGTGCCAGCAGCTCGACAGGATACACTGAAGCTTTCTTT. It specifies CASSSTGYTEAFF.

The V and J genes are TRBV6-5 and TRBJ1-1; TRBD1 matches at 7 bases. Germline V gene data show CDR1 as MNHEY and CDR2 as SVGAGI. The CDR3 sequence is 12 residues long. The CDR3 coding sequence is TGTGCTACAGGGGCGGGCTCAGGAGAAGCTTTCTTT. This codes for CATGAGSGEAFF.

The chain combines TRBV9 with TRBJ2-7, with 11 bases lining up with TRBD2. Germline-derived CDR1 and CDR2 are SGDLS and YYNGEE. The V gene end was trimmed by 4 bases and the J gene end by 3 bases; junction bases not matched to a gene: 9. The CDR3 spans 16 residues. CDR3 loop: CASSRGASGGFYEQYF. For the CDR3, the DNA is TGTGCCAGCAGCCGAGGGGCTAGCGGGGGGTTCTACGAGCAGTACTTC.